This T cell receptor beta chain was recorded in a study of T cell changes during pregnancy in multiple sclerosis. The method was immunoSEQ multiplex PCR; TCRdb's version includes in-frame clones alone and lacks a portion of them. The data contain roughly 45,000 clones, under 90% of them seen just once; the ten biggest clones take up over 1.2%. This CDR3 has 15 residues. V was clipped by 3 bases and J by 11 bases, with 22 bases between them. The V gene's germline CDR1 is MDHEN and CDR2 SYDVKM. The starting material was peripheral blood, obtained in the first trimester of pregnancy. The sequence came from a female donor in good health, enrolled as a control in a pregnancy study. J is TRBJ1-1 and V is TRBV28; no clear D gene. This chain's CDR3 is CASSLGRSPSEGAFF. The DNA of the CDR3 is TGTGCCAGCAGTTTGGGCAGGTCGCCGTCCGAAGGTGCTTTCTTT. The whole variable domain, filled in from reference TRBV28 and TRBJ1-1, reads DVKVTQSSRYLVKRTGEKVFLECVQDMDHENMFWYRQDPGLGLRLIYFSYDVKMKEKGDIPEGYSVSREKKERFSLILESASTNQTSMYLCASSLGRSPSEGAFFGQGTRLTVV.